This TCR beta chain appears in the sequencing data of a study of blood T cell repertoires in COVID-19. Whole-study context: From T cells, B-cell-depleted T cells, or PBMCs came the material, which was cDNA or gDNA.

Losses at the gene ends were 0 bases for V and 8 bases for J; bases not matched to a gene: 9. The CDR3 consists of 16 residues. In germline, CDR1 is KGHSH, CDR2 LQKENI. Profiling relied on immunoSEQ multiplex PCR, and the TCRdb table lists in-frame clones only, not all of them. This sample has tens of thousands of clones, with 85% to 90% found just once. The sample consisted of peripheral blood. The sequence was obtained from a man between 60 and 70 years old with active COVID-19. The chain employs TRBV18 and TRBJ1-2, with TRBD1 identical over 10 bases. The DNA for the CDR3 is TGTGCCAGCTCACCACCGGCATCCAGGACAGGGGGAGGCTACACCTTC. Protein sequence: CASSPPASRTGGGYTF.